The 5 T cell receptor beta chains listed next were all sequenced from one sample in a study of pediatric ulcerative colitis. The rectum was sampled with one to two pinch biopsies at colonoscopy. Assay: immunoSEQ multiplex PCR; the TCRdb copy retains only in-frame clones and omits some. The sample comprises over 30,000 clones, roughly 81% of which are singletons, and 1.1% rests with the top ten. The sequenced sample was gut tissue. The receptors come from a boy under 18 with mild ulcerative colitis.

This chain links TRBV4-2 with TRBJ2-4; D uncertain. Trimming removed 4 bases at V and 6 bases at J, with 10 bases between. CDR1 and CDR2 from the germline V gene are LGHNA and YNFKEQ. There are 13 residues in the CDR3. CDR3 sequence: CASSREHGNIQYF. Written as DNA, the CDR3 is TGTGCCAGCAGCCGAGAGCATGGAAACATTCAGTACTTC.

This rearrangement joins TRBV10-1 to TRBJ1-6; D is unclear. CDR1 and CDR2 (germline): WNHNN, SYGVQD (reference sequence). The CDR3 consists of 14 residues. V lost 4 bases to trimming and J lost 10 bases, with 14 bases between them. The CDR3 nucleotides are TGCGCCAGCAGTGCCCAGGCCCGTGGGTCACCCCTCCACTTT. It is translated as CASSAQARGSPLHF.

This clone was seen a single time. J is TRBJ2-3 and V is TRBV5-4, with TRBD2 matching 12 bases. Per the germline V gene, CDR1 is SGHNT and CDR2 is YYREEE (reference sequence). This CDR3 has 16 amino acids. J gave up 0 bases and V 9 bases, and 8 bases lay outside the gene matches. The CDR3, as DNA: TGTGCCATCATGACTAGCGGGGGCCTTAGCACAGATACGCAGTATTTT. Translated, it gives CAIMTSGGLSTDTQYF.

This chain connects TRBV7-3 to TRBJ2-3; D is unclear. Trimming removed 5 bases at V and 6 bases at J, with 9 bases between. Germline CDR1 SGHTA, CDR2 FQGTGA. CDR3 length equals 12 residues. CDR3 protein: CASSTLGDTQYF. CDR3 nucleotide sequence: TGTGCCAGCAGCACATTAGGGGATACGCAGTATTTT.

This chain links TRBV19 with TRBJ2-6; D is unclear. This CDR3 region has 18 residues. Germline-derived CDR1 and CDR2 are LNHDA and SQIVND (reference sequence). V lost 6 bases, J lost 0 bases, and 18 bases lay in between. For the CDR3, the DNA is TGTGCCAGTAGGCCCGTGGGTCATCAGCTCTCTGGGGCCAACGTCCTGACTTTC. Residues: CASRPVGHQLSGANVLTF.